This T cell receptor beta chain was sequenced for a study of beta chain features in type 1 diabetes. The authors reverse transcribed all of the isolated RNA, so sequencing captured expressed TCRB transcripts. The protocol was immunoSEQ multiplex PCR, while the TCRdb copy is restricted to in-frame clones and leaves out a portion. The sample holds about 620,000 clones, less than 20% seen once. The germline gives CDR1 KGHSH, CDR2 LQKENI. Trimming removed 2 bases from V and 5 bases from J, with 9 bases in between. The CDR3 covers 13 residues. This clone was found a few times. J is TRBJ2-5 and V is TRBV18; perhaps TRBD1 as D (6 bases). This clonotype originated in a man aged 18 to 35 in good health. Sequenced input: naive CD4+ T cells from blood. CDR3 DNA: TGTGCCAGCTCACCAAGGGGGAAGGAGACCCAGTACTTC. Translating gives CASSPRGKETQYF.